The 14 T cell receptor beta chains in this list originate from one sample, sequenced in a study of blood T cell repertoires in COVID-19. Profiling relied on immunoSEQ multiplex PCR, and the TCRdb table lists in-frame clones only, not all of them. The sample yields under 550,000 clones, roughly 89% seen once. Sample: peripheral blood. These receptors all come from a man aged 18-30 years with COVID-19, enrolled during active disease.

DNA for the CDR3: TGTGCCAGCAGCCAAGATAGTGGTGAAAAACTGTTTTTT. It codes for CASSQDSGEKLFF. This chain links TRBV3-1 (or the pseudogene TRBV3-2) with TRBJ1-4; D gene unclear. CDR3 size: 13 residues. In germline, CDR1 is LGHDT, CDR2 YNNKEL (reference sequence). The V and J ends lost 0 bases and 7 bases respectively, with 6 bases between them.

Only a few counts were recorded for this clone. The genes are TRBV16 and TRBJ1-2; tentatively, D is TRBD1 (6 bases). The germline V gene has CDR1 KGHSY and CDR2 FQNENV. There are 12 residues in the CDR3. V shed 4 bases and J shed 5 bases, with 8 bases lying between them. The CDR3 nucleotides are TGTGCCAGCAGCCGAACAGGGTATGGCTACACCTTC. Its translation is CASSRTGYGYTF.

The V call is TRBV19, the J call TRBJ1-1, with 8 nucleotides matching TRBD1. V dropped 3 bases and J dropped 1; count of bases not matched to a gene: 10. Germline-derived CDR1 and CDR2 are LNHDA and SQIVND (reference sequence). The CDR3 is made up of 17 amino acids. This chain's CDR3 is CASSISSLGTGNTEAFF. The CDR3 DNA reads TGTGCCAGTAGTATCTCCTCCCTCGGGACAGGGAACACTGAAGCTTTCTTT.

The chain couples TRBV6-5 to TRBJ2-2; TRBD2 might be the D (7 bases). Germline V gene data show CDR1 as MNHEY and CDR2 as SVGAGI. The germline V and J ends were trimmed by 6 bases and 4 bases, with 12 bases remaining between them. CDR3 length: 14 residues. This CDR3 reads CASRGGGGTGELFF. Here the CDR3 DNA reads TGTGCCAGCAGGGGAGGGGGTGGCACCGGGGAGCTGTTTTTT.

V and J are TRBV27 and TRBJ2-1, with TRBD2 matching 9 bases. CDR1 is MNHEY and CDR2 is SMNVEV in the germline V gene (reference sequence). V was pared by 2 bases and J by 3 bases, with 2 bases of the junction left unmatched. The CDR3 has 15 residues. The CDR3 is CASSLAGGFYNEQFF. The CDR3 nucleotides read TGTGCCAGCAGTTTAGCGGGAGGGTTCTACAATGAGCAGTTCTTC.

This chain links TRBV27 with TRBJ1-5; D gene ambiguous. V lost 2 bases, J lost 9 bases, and 11 bases lay in between. The CDR3 spans 13 residues. Germline V lookup: CDR1 MNHEY, CDR2 SMNVEV (reference sequence). The DNA of the CDR3 is TGTGCCAGCAGTTTAGAGTCAAACCGGCCCCAGCATTTT. Its protein product is CASSLESNRPQHF.

The rearrangement links TRBV9 to TRBJ1-1; a possible D gene is TRBD1 (6 bases). Germline V gene lookup returns CDR1 SGDLS and CDR2 YYNGEE. The CDR3 covers 15 residues. V was clipped by 0 bases and J by 1 base, with 10 bases between them. CDR3 sequence reads: CASSVGGHPNTEAFF. In DNA, the CDR3 is TGTGCCAGCAGCGTAGGGGGACACCCGAACACTGAAGCTTTCTTT. Supplemented by reference TRBV9 and TRBJ1-1, the full variable domain reads DSGVTQTPKHLITATGQRVTLRCSPRSGDLSVYWYQQSLDQGLQFLIQYYNGEERAKGNILERFSAQQFPDLHSELNLSSLELGDSALYFCASSVGGHPNTEAFFGQGTRLTVV.

The rearrangement links TRBV19 to TRBJ1-5, with D possibly matching TRBD1 (5 bases). The CDR3 has 15 residues. Germline V gene lookup returns CDR1 LNHDA and CDR2 SQIVND (reference sequence). V was pared by 5 bases and J by 3 bases, with 14 bases between. CDR3 in amino acids: CASSSGRGVNQPQHF. The CDR3 DNA follows: TGTGCCAGTAGTTCAGGGCGGGGGGTCAATCAGCCCCAGCATTTT. Full variable domain (remainder filled in from reference TRBV19 and TRBJ1-5): DGGITQSPKYLFRKEGQNVTLSCEQNLNHDAMYWYRQDPGQGLRLIYYSQIVNDFQKGDIAEGYSVSREKKESFPLTVTSAQKNPTAFYLCASSSGRGVNQPQHFGDGTRLSIL.

V and J are TRBV6-5 and TRBJ2-7; 8 bases line up with TRBD2. Germline CDR1 is MNHEY and CDR2 is SVGAGI. This CDR3 comprises 13 residues. Losses at the gene ends were 10 bases for V and 1 base for J; bases not matched to a gene: 6. The CDR3 region is CATGAGESYEQYF. CDR3 coding DNA: TGTGCCACTGGAGCGGGAGAGTCCTACGAGCAGTACTTC.

V and J are TRBV19 and TRBJ2-7, with D perhaps matching TRBD2 (5 bases). Per germline, CDR1 LNHDA and CDR2 SQIVND (reference sequence). The CDR3 loop spans 13 amino acids. V was pared by 8 bases and J by 4 bases, with 15 bases between. The DNA of the CDR3 is TGTGCCAGTGCGGGTGACGGAAAATACGAGCAGTACTTC. Residues: CASAGDGKYEQYF.

The V call is TRBV5-1, the J call TRBJ2-7; D is possibly TRBD2 (6 bases). This CDR3 is built from 16 residues. V was cut by 0 bases and J by 6 bases, with 19 bases left in between. In germline, CDR1 is SGHRS, CDR2 YFSETQ. The CDR3 DNA sequence: TGCGCCAGCAGCTTGGCCGTGGAGGGCATGGCAAGCGAGCAGTACTTC. This translates into CASSLAVEGMASEQYF.

CDR3 nucleotide sequence: TGTGCCAGCAGCGACCGGGGTAGGACCGGGGAGCTGTTTTTT. Protein: CASSDRGRTGELFF. The chain uses TRBV9 and TRBJ2-2; D possibly corresponds to TRBD2 (5 bases). The CDR3 has 14 amino acids. The germline V gene encodes CDR1 SGDLS and CDR2 YYNGEE. V gave up 3 bases and J gave up 5 bases, with 11 bases separating them.

This clone was observed a single time. The J gene is TRBJ1-1, the V gene TRBV2, with 10 nucleotides matching TRBD1. The germline V gene encodes CDR1 SNHLY and CDR2 FYNNEI. The J segment lost 4 bases and the V segment lost 7 bases, leaving 9 bases of the junction unmatched. The CDR3 extends over 15 amino acids. CDR3 nucleotide sequence: TGTGCCAGCAATCAGGGACAGGGGTATCGCACTGAAGCTTTCTTT. As protein: CASNQGQGYRTEAFF.

This clone appeared a single time. The chain is built from TRBV25-1 and TRBJ1-1, with 11 nucleotides matching TRBD1. Germline loops: CDR1 MGHDK, CDR2 SYGVNS. The CDR3 contains 15 residues. The junction had 6 bases not matched to a gene; V was cut back by 5 bases and J by 4 bases. The CDR3 region is CASSRPGTGGTEAFF. CDR3 coding DNA: TGTGCCAGCAGTAGGCCCGGGACAGGGGGCACTGAAGCTTTCTTT. Filled out from reference TRBV25-1 and TRBJ1-1, the complete variable domain reads EADIYQTPRYLVIGTGKKITLECSQTMGHDKMYWYQQDPGMELHLIHYSYGVNSTEKGDLSSESTVSRIRTEHFPLTLESARPSHTSQYLCASSRPGTGGTEAFFGQGTRLTVV.